This T cell receptor (beta chain) was captured by sequencing in a study of graft-versus-host responses after intestinal transplantation (dated by TCRdb to about 2021). Turning to the overall study: The transplants that recipients received were multivisceral, liver-intestinal, or isolated intestinal. Graft-versus-host and host-versus-graft alloreactive T cell clones were tracked in the graft, circulation and bone marrow after intestinal transplantation using bulk TCR-beta CDR3 sequencing. All recipients received anti-thymocyte globulin induction followed by maintenance tacrolimus and steroids for about three years. Donor T cell macrochimerism was defined as a peak of at least 4% donor T cells among recipient peripheral blood mononuclear cells. A cohort of about two dozen intestinal transplant recipients, including one retransplant, was enrolled, and a few patients lacking pretransplant specimens were excluded. Alloreactive clones were identified by sequencing pre-transplant mixed lymphocyte reaction products and comparing them with unstimulated pre-transplant donor and recipient T cells. Rather than going through the commercial service, samples from a few later patients were sequenced in-house on an Illumina MiSeq and processed with MiXCR. The paper as a whole reports these results and caveats: The conclusions were limited by the relatively low number and heterogeneity of the intestinal transplant patients. Patients with donor T cell macrochimerism had high GvH to HvG T cell clonal ratios in their allografts. Peak levels of circulating GvH clones were associated with declines in HvG clones early after transplant. GvH clones were detected in recipient bone marrow, and some of these GvH clones were observed earlier in ileal mucosa or blood, consistent with an intestinal mucosal origin.

Library preparation was by the immunoSEQ multiplex PCR assay. For most patients, genomic DNA was subjected to high-throughput TCR-beta CDR3 sequencing by Adaptive Biotechnologies. As for how the authors treated the data: Adaptive's ImmunoSEQ software supplied the TCR sequencing data for 15 to 20 patients, while MiXCR and VDJtools were used to process three other patients. CDR3 nucleotide sequences shared between donor and recipient were removed because the origin of such sequences could not be assigned. To be classed as alloreactive, a clone needed at least 2-fold expansion over unstimulated cells and a minimum CFSE-low frequency of 0.002% (template counts) or 0.001% (read counts). Mappable clones were those detected in sequenced pre-transplant spleen, lymph node, or MLR CFSE-low populations of the donor or recipient. Cumulative frequency of alloreactive clones was calculated as a percentage of all sequences weighted by copy number. TCRdb carries this immuneACCESS record with in-frame sequences only. Its versions omit some clonotypes, under half of them owing to an unresolved V gene in the studies checked, with the rest unexplained. V and J calls and clone size are given by that table; D and trimming were obtained from the DNA. For this sample there are just under 100,000 clones; 75% to 95% appear just once. The ten largest clones represent 15% to 20% of the sample.

The germline V gene (reference sequence) specifies LNHDA as CDR1 and SQIVND as CDR2. The CDR3 covers 15 residues, taking in both the cysteine and the phenylalanine. Only the CDR3 DNA stays, 45 bases, in frame from base 1. The germline ends are 11 bases apart after V is trimmed by 3 bases and J by 0 bases. Concerning this clone itself: The clone's antigen remains unknown. Nothing much larger sits one base from this clone, and base qualities are not available.

Blood samples were collected up to 4 times in the first month after transplant and then at least monthly when available. The TCR originated in a human patient who received an intestinal transplant, so some T cells may come from the graft donor. This specimen was PBMCs, taken 450 to 480 days after intestinal transplant. The rearrangement combines TRBV19 with TRBJ1-1, with the D gene not clear enough to name. The bases read TGTGCCAGTAGTATTCTGGGCAGAGTGAACACTGAAGCTTTCTTT. It translates to CASSILGRVNTEAFF.